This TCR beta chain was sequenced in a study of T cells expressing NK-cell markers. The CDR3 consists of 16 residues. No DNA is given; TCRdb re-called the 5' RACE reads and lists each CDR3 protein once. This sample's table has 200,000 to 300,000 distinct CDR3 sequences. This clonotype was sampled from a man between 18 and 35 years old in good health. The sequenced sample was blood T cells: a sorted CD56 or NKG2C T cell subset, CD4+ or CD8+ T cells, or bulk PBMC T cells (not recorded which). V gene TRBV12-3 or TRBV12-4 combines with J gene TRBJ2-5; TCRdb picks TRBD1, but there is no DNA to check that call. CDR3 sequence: CASRTGTGVWSETQYF.